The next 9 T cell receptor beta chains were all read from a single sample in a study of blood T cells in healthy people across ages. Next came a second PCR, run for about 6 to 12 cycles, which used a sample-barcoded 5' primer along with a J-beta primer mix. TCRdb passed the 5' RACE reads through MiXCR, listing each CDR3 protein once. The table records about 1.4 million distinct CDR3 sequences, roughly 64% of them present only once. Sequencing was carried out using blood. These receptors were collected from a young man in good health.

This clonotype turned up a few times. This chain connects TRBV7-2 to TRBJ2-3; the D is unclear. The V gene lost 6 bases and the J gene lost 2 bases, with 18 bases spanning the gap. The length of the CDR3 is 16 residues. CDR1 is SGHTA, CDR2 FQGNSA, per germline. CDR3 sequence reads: CASSLSLDSPTDTQYF. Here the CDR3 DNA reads TGTGCCAGCAGTCTTAGTCTAGACTCACCCACAGATACGCAGTATTTT.

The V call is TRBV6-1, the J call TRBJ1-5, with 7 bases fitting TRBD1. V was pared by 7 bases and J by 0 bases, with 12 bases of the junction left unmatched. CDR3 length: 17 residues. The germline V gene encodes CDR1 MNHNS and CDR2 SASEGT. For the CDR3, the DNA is TGTGCCAGCAATATCTACCACAGGGGTGGTAGCAATCAGCCCCAGCATTTT. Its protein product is CASNIYHRGGSNQPQHF.

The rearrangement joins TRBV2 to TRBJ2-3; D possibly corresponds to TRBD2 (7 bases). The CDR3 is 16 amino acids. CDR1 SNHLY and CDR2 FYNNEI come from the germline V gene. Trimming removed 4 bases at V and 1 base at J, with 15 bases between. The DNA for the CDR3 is TGTGCCAGCAGTGGAGGGGGAGGGACCCGCACAGATACGCAGTATTTT. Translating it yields CASSGGGGTRTDTQYF.

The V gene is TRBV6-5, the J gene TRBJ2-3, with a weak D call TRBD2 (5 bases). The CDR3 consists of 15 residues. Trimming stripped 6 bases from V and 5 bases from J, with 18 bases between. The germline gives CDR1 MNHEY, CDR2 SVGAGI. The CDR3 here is CASREAFGVGDTQYF. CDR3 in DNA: TGTGCCAGCAGGGAGGCCTTCGGGGTGGGAGATACGCAGTATTTT.

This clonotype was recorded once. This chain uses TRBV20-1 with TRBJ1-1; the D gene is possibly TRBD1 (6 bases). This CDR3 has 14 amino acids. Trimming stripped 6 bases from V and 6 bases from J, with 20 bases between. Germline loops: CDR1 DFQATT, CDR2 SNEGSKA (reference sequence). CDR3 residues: CSAAGEGTHAEAFF. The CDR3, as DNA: TGCAGTGCGGCAGGGGAAGGAACACACGCTGAAGCTTTCTTT.

This CDR3 is CASSLDRPVNTEAFF. The CDR3 nucleotides read TGTGCCAGCAGCTTAGATCGCCCAGTGAACACTGAAGCTTTCTTT. The chain is built from TRBV11-2 and TRBJ1-1; D call uncertain. Germline V gene sequence: CDR1 SGHAT, CDR2 FQNNGV. Deletions cut 0 bases from V and 0 bases from J, with 8 bases between. The CDR3 covers 15 residues.

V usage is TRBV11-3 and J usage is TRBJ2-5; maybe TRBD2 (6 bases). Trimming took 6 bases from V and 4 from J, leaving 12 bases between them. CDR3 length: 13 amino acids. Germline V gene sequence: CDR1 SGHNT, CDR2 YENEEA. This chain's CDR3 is CASRRSGGETQYF. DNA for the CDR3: TGTGCCAGCAGACGTTCCGGGGGAGAGACCCAGTACTTC. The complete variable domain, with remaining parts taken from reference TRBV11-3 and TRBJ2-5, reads EAGVVQSPRYKIIEKKQPVAFWCNPISGHNTLYWYLQNLGQGPELLIRYENEEAVDDSQLPKDRFSAERLKGVDSTLKIQPAELGDSAVYLCASRRSGGETQYFGPGTRLLVL.

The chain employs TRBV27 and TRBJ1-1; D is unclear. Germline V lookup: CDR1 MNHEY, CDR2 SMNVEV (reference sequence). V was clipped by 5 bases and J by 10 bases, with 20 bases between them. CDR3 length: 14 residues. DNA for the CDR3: TGTGCCAGCAGTACCCGGGAAACCGAGAGGCCAGCTTTCTTT. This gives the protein CASSTRETERPAFF.

The CDR3 loop reads CASSKWDSEAFF. The CDR3 region has the DNA TGTGCCAGCAGCAAATGGGACAGTGAAGCTTTCTTT. The J gene is TRBJ1-1, the V gene TRBV21-1. TRBV21-1 is a listed pseudogene. This CDR3 spans 12 amino acids.